Listed here are 31 T cell receptor beta chains from one sample, sequenced in a study of T cells in Graves' hyperthyroidism and ophthalmopathy. There were TCR beta CDR3 regions amplified from RNA transcripts. The HTBI primer set drove a first-round RT-PCR of the TCR CDR3. TCRdb independently ran MiXCR on the multiplex PCR reads; one entry per CDR3 protein. The table records hundreds of thousands of distinct CDR3 sequences, approximately 25% of them present only once. The sequenced material came from blood. The source is a man aged 45 to 65 with Graves' hyperthyroidism.

This rearrangement joins TRBV7-6 to TRBJ2-5; a possible D gene is TRBD2 (6 bases). Trimming cost V 1 base and J 0 bases, with 12 bases left between them. The CDR3 length is 16 residues. Germline-derived CDR1 and CDR2 are SGHVS and FNYEAQ. In DNA, the CDR3 is TGTGCCAGCAGCTTAGGATGGTCTAGCGACCAAGAGACCCAGTACTTC. Its translation: CASSLGWSSDQETQYF.

This clonotype was seen a few times. This chain links TRBV7-9 with TRBJ1-4, with 9 bases fitting TRBD1. The CDR3 is made up of 15 amino acids. CDR1 and CDR2 (germline): SEHNR, FQNEAQ (reference sequence). V was clipped by 4 bases and J by 7 bases; unmatched bases: 7. CDR3 in amino acids: CASSSLDRGAEKLFF. In DNA, the CDR3 is TGTGCCAGCAGCTCCCTCGACAGGGGGGCTGAAAAACTGTTTTTT. Drawing the rest from reference TRBV7-9 and TRBJ1-4, the complete variable domain is DTGVSQNPRHKITKRGQNVTFRCDPISEHNRLYWYRQTLGQGPEFLTYFQNEAQLEKSRLLSDRFSAERPKGSFSTLEIQRTEQGDSAMYLCASSSLDRGAEKLFFGSGTQLSVL.

This clonotype showed up many times. The J gene is TRBJ2-1, the V gene TRBV7-3; TRBD2 matches 15 bases. Per germline, CDR1 SGHTA and CDR2 FQGTGA. The junction had 6 bases not matched to a gene; V was cut back by 5 bases and J by 10 bases. This CDR3 region has 15 residues. CDR3 sequence: CASSRSGLAGGEQFF. The CDR3 DNA reads TGTGCCAGCAGCAGATCGGGACTAGCGGGAGGCGAGCAGTTCTTC.

This rearrangement joins TRBV20-1 to TRBJ1-3; D unclear. The germline CDR1 and CDR2 sequences are DFQATT and SNEGSKA (reference sequence). There are 14 residues in the CDR3. Trimming removed 5 bases from V and 3 bases from J, with 14 bases in between. The CDR3 region has the DNA TGCAGTGCTCTCGTTAACCTAGGTGGAAACACCATATATTTT. Its translation is CSALVNLGGNTIYF.

This rearrangement joins TRBV12-3 or TRBV12-4 to TRBJ1-4; D is unresolved. Between the trimmed V and J ends, which lost 1 base and 5 bases, there was a span of 11 bases. The CDR3 runs to 15 residues. This chain's CDR3 is CASSLGGRGNEKLFF. CDR3 in DNA: TGTGCCAGCAGTTTAGGAGGTCGAGGGAATGAAAAACTGTTTTTT.

V is TRBV11-3 and J is TRBJ2-7; TRBD2 aligns across 9 bases. This CDR3 spans 15 amino acids. Germline V gives CDR1 SGHNT, CDR2 YENEEA. V lost 1 base and J lost 2; bases outside the gene matches: 3. CDR3 DNA: TGTGCCAGCAGCTTAGGCGGGGGGGAAACCTACGAGCAGTACTTC. The encoded protein is CASSLGGGETYEQYF. The entire variable domain, with the rest obtained from reference TRBV11-3 and TRBJ2-7, is as follows: EAGVVQSPRYKIIEKKQPVAFWCNPISGHNTLYWYLQNLGQGPELLIRYENEEAVDDSQLPKDRFSAERLKGVDSTLKIQPAELGDSAVYLCASSLGGGETYEQYFGPGTRLTVT.

The gene calls are TRBV20-1 and TRBJ1-1, with D unclear. This CDR3 has 17 residues. Germline loops: CDR1 DFQATT, CDR2 SNEGSKA (reference sequence). V gave up 0 bases and J gave up 0 bases, with 17 bases separating them. The CDR3, as DNA: TGCAGTGCTAGAGATAGGGCCCACCAAAAAATGAACACTGAAGCTTTCTTT. Encoded protein: CSARDRAHQKMNTEAFF.

This clonotype was seen ten or more times. The chain couples TRBV2 to TRBJ2-1, with 10 bases aligning to TRBD2. The V gene end was trimmed by 3 bases and the J gene end by 6 bases; junction bases not matched to a gene: 5. The CDR3 runs 15 residues. Germline V gene lookup returns CDR1 SNHLY and CDR2 FYNNEI. CDR3 protein: CASSEGLAGANEQFF. DNA of the CDR3: TGTGCCAGCAGTGAGGGGCTAGCGGGAGCCAATGAGCAGTTCTTC.

This clonotype showed up many times. The chain is built from TRBV12-3 or TRBV12-4 and TRBJ2-3, with 7 bases matching TRBD2. The length of the CDR3 is 14 residues. V gave up 2 bases and J gave up 5 bases; unmatched junction bases: 4. The CDR3 spells CASSLSGGEDTQYF. DNA of the CDR3: TGTGCCAGCAGTTTATCTGGGGGGGAAGATACGCAGTATTTT.

This clonotype occurred many times. The rearrangement links TRBV28 to TRBJ2-4; D might be TRBD2 (7 bases). CDR1 is MDHEN, CDR2 SYDVKM, per germline. The CDR3 runs 17 residues. The germline V and J ends were trimmed by 2 bases and 0 bases, with 14 bases remaining between them. The DNA of the CDR3 is TGTGCCAGCAGTTTAGAGGGGGGGGGGTTAGCCAAAAACATTCAGTACTTC. Translating it yields CASSLEGGGLAKNIQYF.

The genes are TRBV27 and TRBJ2-7; 11 bases map to TRBD2. This CDR3 is 16 amino acids long. CDR1 is MNHEY and CDR2 is SMNVEV in the germline V gene (reference sequence). The J segment lost 9 bases and the V segment lost 1 base, leaving 11 bases of the junction unmatched. CDR3 bases: TGTGCCAGCAGTTTATTGACGGGACTAGCGGAAAAGGGGCAGTACTTC. It codes for CASSLLTGLAEKGQYF.

In this sample, this clonotype turned up a few times. This rearrangement joins TRBV28 to TRBJ2-7, with unresolved D. The V end was cut by 6 bases, the J end by 6 bases, with 9 bases between. From germline, CDR1 is MDHEN and CDR2 SYDVKM. The CDR3 contains 11 residues. CDR3 bases: TGTGCCAGCAGGGGCCACAGCGAGCAGTACTTC. It is translated as CASRGHSEQYF.

This clonotype was recorded at least ten times. The J gene is TRBJ2-1, the V gene TRBV3-1; 12 bases are a match to TRBD2. The CDR3 has 17 amino acids. V shed 4 bases, J shed 8 bases, and the junction held 12 bases outside the gene matches. In germline, CDR1 is LGHDT, CDR2 YNNKEL (reference sequence). CDR3 nucleotides: TGTGCCAGCAGCCCAACGACTAGCGGGAGAGGGTTGGATGAGCAGTTCTTC. Residues: CASSPTTSGRGLDEQFF.

The rearrangement joins TRBV2 to TRBJ2-2; D perhaps matches TRBD1 (5 bases). V was trimmed by 7 bases and J by 2 bases, leaving 11 bases between them. This CDR3 comprises 14 residues. Germline V gene lookup returns CDR1 SNHLY and CDR2 FYNNEI. CDR3 nucleotide sequence: TGTGCCAGCATTTTCCAGGGCAACACCGGGGAGCTGTTTTTT. Protein sequence: CASIFQGNTGELFF.

This sequence joins TRBV5-1 and TRBJ2-7, with 7 bases identical to TRBD2. The CDR3 totals 17 residues. Germline V gene lookup returns CDR1 SGHRS and CDR2 YFSETQ. V lost 4 bases and J lost 5; bases outside the gene matches: 18. The CDR3 DNA is TGCGCCAGCAGCCCGGGACTAAGCGGGCGCATTACAAACGAGCAGTACTTC. Encoded protein: CASSPGLSGRITNEQYF.

This chain uses TRBV6-5 with TRBJ2-3; D ambiguous. Germline values: CDR1 MNHEY, CDR2 SVGAGI. Between the trimmed V and J ends, which lost 0 bases and 8 bases, there was a span of 21 bases. This CDR3 region has 17 residues. The CDR3 DNA sequence: TGTGCCAGCAGTTACTCATGGCAGCCGTCTTTTTCTGGTACGCAGTATTTT. It is translated as CASSYSWQPSFSGTQYF.

This clonotype showed up just a few times. The chain employs TRBV27 and TRBJ2-1; the match to TRBD1 covers 11 bases. V gave up 2 bases and J gave up 6 bases; unmatched junction bases: 12. The CDR3 totals 18 residues. The V gene's germline CDR1 is MNHEY and CDR2 SMNVEV (reference sequence). CDR3 amino acids: CASSLGTGGPAASNEQFF. DNA of the CDR3: TGTGCCAGCAGTTTAGGGACAGGGGGGCCAGCGGCCTCCAATGAGCAGTTCTTC.

This clonotype was found a few times. The chain carries TRBV7-9 and TRBJ2-7; D might be TRBD2 (6 bases). Germline V gives CDR1 SEHNR, CDR2 FQNEAQ (reference sequence). The V and J ends lost 2 bases and 4 bases respectively, with 9 bases between them. The CDR3 is 13 residues long. The CDR3 sequence: CASSLNSGYEQYF. The DNA of the CDR3 is TGTGCCAGCAGCTTAAATAGCGGATACGAGCAGTACTTC. The full variable domain, with the rest looked up from reference TRBV7-9 and TRBJ2-7, is DTGVSQNPRHKITKRGQNVTFRCDPISEHNRLYWYRQTLGQGPEFLTYFQNEAQLEKSRLLSDRFSAERPKGSFSTLEIQRTEQGDSAMYLCASSLNSGYEQYFGPGTRLTVT.

This clonotype was detected a few times. V gene TRBV6-5 combines with J gene TRBJ2-1; D remains unclear. The germline CDR1 and CDR2 sequences are MNHEY and SVGAGI. Trimming shortened V by 2 bases and J by 2 bases, and 10 bases separated the two germline ends. The CDR3 is 15 amino acids. Here the CDR3 DNA reads TGTGCCAGCAGTTACAGAGCGCTCGCCTACAATGAGCAGTTCTTC. Its translation is CASSYRALAYNEQFF.

The chain combines TRBV6-1 with TRBJ1-3; 7 nucleotides line up with TRBD1. The CDR3 is 13 residues long. In germline, CDR1 is MNHNS, CDR2 SASEGT. With V trimmed by 7 bases and J by 2 bases, 2 bases remained unmatched. The CDR3, as DNA: TGTGCCAGCACCGACAGGGCTGGAAACACCATATATTTT. As protein: CASTDRAGNTIYF.

CDR3 nucleotides: TGTGCCATCAGTGTCCGACTAGCGGATAACAATGAGCAGTTCTTC. The encoded protein is CAISVRLADNNEQFF. This rearrangement joins TRBV10-3 to TRBJ2-1, with 9 bases that match TRBD2. The CDR3 has 15 residues. The germline CDR1 and CDR2 sequences are ENHRY and SYGVKD. Trimming removed 4 bases from V and 5 bases from J; junction bases left unmatched: 6.

The chain carries TRBV9 and TRBJ1-6; 9 bases are a match to TRBD1. The V and J ends lost 3 bases and 7 bases, in that order; junction bases with no gene match: 5. Germline CDR1 is SGDLS and CDR2 is YYNGEE. The CDR3 length is 15 residues. CDR3 sequence reads: CASSGGQGSNSPLHF. The CDR3 bases are TGTGCCAGCAGCGGGGGACAGGGAAGCAATTCACCCCTCCACTTT.

Notes on this clonotype: One base away lies a much larger clone, so this may be a sequencing read error. The V gene is TRBV3-1, the J gene TRBJ2-3; 10 bases line up with TRBD2. Germline CDR1 reads LGHDT; CDR2 reads YNNKEL (reference sequence). The CDR3 length is 14 residues. The CDR3 protein is CACSWTSGSDTQYF. The CDR3, as DNA: TGTGCCTGCAGCTGGACTAGCGGTTCAGATACGCAGTATTTT.

This clonotype was detected many times. The chain is built from TRBV11-2 and TRBJ2-1; 10 positions match TRBD2. V shed 1 base, J shed 4 bases, and the junction held 7 bases outside the gene matches. This CDR3 is built from 17 residues. Germline CDR1 SGHAT, CDR2 FQNNGV. The chain's CDR3 is CASSLGTSGVLYNEQFF. The CDR3 nucleotides read TGTGCCAGCAGCTTAGGAACTAGCGGGGTATTATACAATGAGCAGTTCTTC.

The rearrangement links TRBV5-1 to TRBJ2-5, with a possible D match to TRBD1 (6 bases). Between the trimmed V and J ends, which lost 4 bases and 6 bases, there was a span of 13 bases. Germline values: CDR1 SGHRS, CDR2 YFSETQ. This CDR3 has 13 residues. CDR3 loop: CASSLQGSKTQYF. The DNA of the CDR3 is TGCGCCAGCAGCCTTCAGGGGAGTAAGACCCAGTACTTC.

J is TRBJ2-2 and V is TRBV19, with D possibly being TRBD2 (5 bases). The CDR3 runs 14 residues. The germline CDR1 and CDR2 sequences are LNHDA and SQIVND (reference sequence). V shed 6 bases and J shed 3 bases, with 11 bases lying between them. CDR3 loop: CASRSARDTGELFF. CDR3 nucleotides: TGTGCCAGTAGGTCCGCGCGGGACACCGGGGAGCTGTTTTTT.

This clonotype was observed at least ten times. The chain employs TRBV2 and TRBJ2-1; 11 nucleotides agree with TRBD2. CDR1 is SNHLY, CDR2 FYNNEI, per germline. There are 15 residues in the CDR3. Trimming took 3 bases from V and 15 from J; bases not matched to a gene: 13. In DNA, the CDR3 is TGTGCCAGCAGTGAGGACAGACTAGCGGGAAACGGTCTGTTCTTC. Amino acids: CASSEDRLAGNGLFF.

V gene TRBV29-1 combines with J gene TRBJ1-2, with 11 bases matching TRBD1. Germline CDR1 SQVTM, CDR2 ANQGSEA. Trimming cost V 7 bases and J 6 bases; bases outside gene matches: 10. The CDR3 runs 14 residues. In nucleotides, the CDR3 is TGCAGCGCGACCGGTAGGACAGGGGGCCATGGCTACACCTTC. It encodes CSATGRTGGHGYTF.

This clonotype was recorded at least ten times. The chain combines TRBV12-3 or TRBV12-4 with TRBJ1-5; D gene ambiguous. The ends were cut back, 4 bases at V and 3 bases at J, with 4 bases in the middle. The CDR3 sequence is 12 residues long. CDR3 nucleotides: TGTGCCAGCAGTTATTACAATCAGCCCCAGCATTTT. It encodes CASSYYNQPQHF.

This clonotype has more than one count but fewer than ten. The chain links TRBV12-3 or TRBV12-4 to TRBJ2-2; a weak D match, TRBD1 (5 bases). The CDR3 sequence is 16 residues long. V dropped 2 bases and J dropped 3 bases, with 13 bases sitting between them. The CDR3 region is CASSLMSGIYTGELFF. For the CDR3, the DNA is TGTGCCAGCAGTTTAATGTCAGGGATCTACACCGGGGAGCTGTTTTTT.

With respect to this clonotype: A read error may be the cause here, since a much bigger clone is one base away. The chain recombines TRBV6-2 or TRBV6-3 with TRBJ2-7, with TRBD1 matching 7 bases. Germline CDR1 reads MNHEY; CDR2 reads SVGEGT. The CDR3 totals 14 residues. After removal of 2 bases from V and 2 bases from J, the junction contained 3 bases not matched to a gene. CDR3 DNA sequence: TGTGCCAGCAGTTACCTGGGACAGACCTACGAGCAGTACTTC. Translation gives CASSYLGQTYEQYF.